The clone carrying this T cell receptor (beta chain) was seen many times. Its antigen is unidentified. The data stem from a study of CD8+CD57+ T cells in acquired aplastic anemia. The overall study: Recorded DNA amounts for sorted CD4+ and CD8+ cells had an average of around 3.4 ug.

TCR beta VDJ and CDR3 profiles were obtained from a genomic DNA template. TCRdb processed the reads anew with MiXCR; each CDR3 protein has one entry. The sample includes approximately 120,000 distinct CDR3 sequences, 30% to 45% seen only once; the top ten take around 2.7%. Study-wide findings and caveats: Between patients and controls, twenty-nine CD8+ CDR3 sequences were found in common.

Patients included in sequencing had previously demonstrated CD8+CD57+ cell expansion by flow cytometry. Everyone among the patients had severe acquired aplastic anemia. The sequence was obtained from a human donor with aplastic anemia. Material for sequencing was sorted CD4+, CD8+, or CD8+CD57+ T cells (not recorded which) from PBMCs.

The CDR3 DNA sequence: TGTGCCAGCGAGGACAGGGCGAGTACTGGAAACACCATATATTTT. Translating gives CASEDRASTGNTIYF. V gene TRBV2 combines with J gene TRBJ1-3; TRBD1 aligns across 8 bases. Germline V lookup: CDR1 SNHLY, CDR2 FYNNEI. J was trimmed by 2 bases and V by 8 bases; bases with no gene match: 8. The CDR3 covers 15 residues.